This TCR beta chain was captured in a study of T-cell reconstitution after alpha-beta-depleted transplantation in children. Findings and caveats of the study: T-cell counts and diversity at one year post-transplant came mainly from newly produced T cells. Surviving recipient T cells and intrathymic progenitors accounted for some patients' high TCRbeta diversity at day 60. Alpha-beta T cells present about two months after transplant were reported to originate from several hundred expanded graft clones.

This clonotype was detected ten times or more. Its antigen is not known. This CDR3 is built from 15 residues. V was pared by 2 bases and J by 1 base, with 10 bases between. Looked up from germline, CDR1 is LGHDT and CDR2 is YNNKEL (reference sequence). Unique molecular identifiers tagged the TCRbeta library. TCRdb passed the PCR reads through MiXCR, listing each CDR3 protein once. The sample has about 580,000 distinct CDR3 sequences, about 21% seen once; the top ten hold 13% to 15%. This sequence was found in a boy in the first two years of life who had a stem cell transplant for acute myeloid leukemia, so the T cells may come from the graft donor. Sequenced here: PBMCs, mostly from graft donor cells, sampled 360 days after TCRalphabeta/CD19-depleted stem cell transplant. The V gene is TRBV3-1, the J gene TRBJ2-3; D gene uncertain. CDR3 in DNA: TGTGCCAGCAGCCAAAGGGAAGAGGGCACAGATACGCAGTATTTT. Protein product: CASSQREEGTDTQYF.